The 28 T cell receptor beta chains below all came from one sample that was sequenced in a study of blood T cell repertoires in COVID-19. Sequencing used immunoSEQ multiplex PCR; TCRdb keeps in-frame clones, though not all of them. The sample contains just under 250,000 clones, around 86% of which appear only once. The sample taken for sequencing was peripheral blood. The receptors were sampled from a woman younger than 45 who had recovered from COVID-19.

The CDR3 reads CATTPEAGETQETQYF. DNA for the CDR3: TGTGCCACCACACCTGAAGCGGGGGAGACGCAAGAGACCCAGTACTTC. The chain links TRBV19 to TRBJ2-5; 8 positions match TRBD2. V shed 10 bases, J shed 2 bases, and the junction held 15 bases outside the gene matches. In germline, CDR1 is LNHDA, CDR2 SQIVND (reference sequence). The CDR3 sequence is 16 residues long.

The chain has TRBV4-1 and TRBJ2-7; TRBD1 is a possible D gene (6 bases). This CDR3 region has 13 residues. Germline V gene data show CDR1 as MGHRA and CDR2 as YSYEKL. V lost 3 bases to trimming and J lost 4 bases, with 10 bases between them. For the CDR3, the DNA is TGCGCCAGCAGCCATGCCACAGGGTACGAGCAGTACTTC. Amino acid sequence: CASSHATGYEQYF.

The chain recombines TRBV19 with TRBJ2-5, with TRBD1 as a possible D gene (6 bases). The germline gives CDR1 LNHDA, CDR2 SQIVND (reference sequence). This CDR3 region has 14 residues. Trimming took off 3 bases at V and 7 bases at J, with 15 bases between the two ends. The CDR3 protein is CASSMDSTYRTQYF. The CDR3 DNA follows: TGTGCCAGTAGTATGGACAGCACATATCGGACCCAGTACTTC.

The rearrangement uses TRBV7-7 and TRBJ2-5, with 8 bases identical to TRBD2. CDR3 length equals 15 residues. Per germline, CDR1 SSHAT and CDR2 FNYEAQ (reference sequence). V was pared by 5 bases and J by 5 bases, with 10 bases of the junction left unmatched. DNA of the CDR3: TGTGCCAGCAGCAAGGGACTAGGATTCCAGGAGACCCAGTACTTC. Its translation is CASSKGLGFQETQYF. Full variable domain (remainder filled in from reference TRBV7-7 and TRBJ2-5): GAGVSQSPRYKVTKRGQDVTLRCDPISSHATLYWYQQALGQGPEFLTYFNYEAQPDKSGLPSDRFSAERPEGSISTLTIQRTEQRDSAMYRCASSKGLGFQETQYFGPGTRLLVL.

V gene TRBV19 combines with J gene TRBJ1-1; D gene unclear. The CDR3 is made up of 15 amino acids. Trimming took off 6 bases at V and 0 bases at J, with 14 bases between the two ends. Germline V gene lookup returns CDR1 LNHDA and CDR2 SQIVND (reference sequence). The CDR3 loop reads CASSAQVEMNTEAFF. The CDR3, as DNA: TGTGCCAGTAGCGCTCAGGTTGAAATGAACACTGAAGCTTTCTTT.

The gene calls are TRBV6-6 and TRBJ1-1; 9 bases align to TRBD1. J was trimmed by 3 bases and V by 6 bases; bases with no gene match: 8. The CDR3 is 15 residues long. Germline V CDR1 and CDR2: MNHNY, SVGAGI (reference sequence). CDR3 coding DNA: TGTGCCAGCAGCACCGGGACAGGGTTTTACACTGAAGCTTTCTTT. Its protein product is CASSTGTGFYTEAFF.

The chain couples TRBV9 to TRBJ2-7; tentative D call: TRBD2 (5 bases). The CDR3 sequence is 15 residues long. Trimming took 4 bases from V and 0 from J, leaving 14 bases between them. Germline values: CDR1 SGDLS, CDR2 YYNGEE. This chain's CDR3 is CASSPGVVLSYEQYF. The DNA for the CDR3 is TGTGCCAGCAGCCCCGGGGTAGTCCTCTCCTACGAGCAGTACTTC. Full variable domain (outside the CDR3, taken from reference TRBV9 and TRBJ2-7): DSGVTQTPKHLITATGQRVTLRCSPRSGDLSVYWYQQSLDQGLQFLIQYYNGEERAKGNILERFSAQQFPDLHSELNLSSLELGDSALYFCASSPGVVLSYEQYFGPGTRLTVT.

The rearrangement uses TRBV7-6 and TRBJ2-3, with 10 bases matching TRBD2. This CDR3 is 16 amino acids long. Trimming removed 1 base from V and 8 bases from J; junction bases left unmatched: 9. The germline gives CDR1 SGHVS, CDR2 FNYEAQ. The CDR3 sequence is CASSLGQAGGPGTQYF. The CDR3 region has the DNA TGTGCCAGCAGCTTAGGCCAAGCGGGGGGGCCAGGTACGCAGTATTTT.

The rearrangement joins TRBV6-5 to TRBJ2-7; D possibly corresponds to TRBD2 (6 bases). Per germline, CDR1 MNHEY and CDR2 SVGAGI. V lost 3 bases to trimming and J lost 0 bases, with 9 bases between them. CDR3 length equals 14 residues. CDR3 protein: CASSYRGFSYEQYF. CDR3 sequence (DNA): TGTGCCAGCAGTTATCGGGGGTTCTCCTACGAGCAGTACTTC.

This rearrangement joins TRBV6-6 to TRBJ1-1, with no clear D. Trimming pared 7 bases from V and 5 bases from J, leaving 14 bases between. Germline CDR1 MNHNY, CDR2 SVGAGI (reference sequence). The CDR3 loop spans 13 amino acids. For the CDR3, the DNA is TGTGCCAGCATCGATACCTGGAGGACTGAAGCTTTCTTT. Translation gives CASIDTWRTEAFF.

The chain links TRBV5-1 to TRBJ2-2; 8 bases fit TRBD2. The V gene's germline CDR1 is SGHRS and CDR2 YFSETQ. The CDR3 covers 16 residues. The junction had 5 bases not matched to a gene; V was cut back by 2 bases and J by 2 bases. The CDR3 nucleotides read TGCGCCAGCAGCTTCGGGAGGGGTGCCAACACCGGGGAGCTGTTTTTT. This encodes CASSFGRGANTGELFF.

The chain carries TRBV7-8 and TRBJ1-5; D uncertain. CDR1 and CDR2 from the germline V gene are SGHVS and FQNEAQ. The CDR3 is 16 amino acids. V was pared by 1 base and J by 2 bases, with 12 bases between. CDR3 amino acids: CASSLGPRQGNQPQHF. CDR3 in DNA: TGTGCCAGCAGCTTAGGCCCCCGCCAGGGCAATCAGCCCCAGCATTTT.

The chain couples TRBV11-3 to TRBJ2-2, with a possible D match to TRBD2 (5 bases). The CDR3 loop spans 16 amino acids. CDR1 and CDR2 from the germline V gene are SGHNT and YENEEA. V shed 5 bases and J shed 3 bases, with 16 bases lying between them. The CDR3 DNA sequence: TGTGCCAGCAGCCGTTCGGCAGGCGGGTACACCGGGGAGCTGTTTTTT. It codes for CASSRSAGGYTGELFF.

This chain connects TRBV6-5 to TRBJ2-7; possible D gene TRBD1, 6 bases. Germline loops: CDR1 MNHEY, CDR2 SVGAGI. The CDR3 covers 13 residues. The V end lost 5 bases, the J end lost 2 bases, and 10 bases lay between the germline ends. The CDR3 sequence: CASSKQGTYEQYF. In DNA, the CDR3 is TGTGCCAGCAGTAAACAGGGAACCTACGAGCAGTACTTC.

This clone appeared a single time. V and J are TRBV18 and TRBJ2-3; a possible D gene is TRBD2 (5 bases). CDR3 length: 13 residues. Between the trimmed V and J ends, which lost 0 bases and 5 bases, there was a span of 6 bases. Looked up from germline, CDR1 is KGHSH and CDR2 is LQKENI. The CDR3 loop reads CASSPPSGDTQYF. In nucleotides, the CDR3 is TGTGCCAGCTCACCACCAAGCGGAGATACGCAGTATTTT.

This clone has only a few counts. The chain uses TRBV3-1 (or the pseudogene TRBV3-2) and TRBJ1-5; D is uncertain. The CDR3 has 17 residues. Germline assignment: CDR1 LGHDT and CDR2 YNNKEL (reference sequence). The ends were cut back, 1 base at V and 0 bases at J, with 13 bases in the middle. This CDR3 is CASSQGGGAVSNQPQHF. The CDR3, as DNA: TGTGCCAGCAGCCAAGGAGGTGGCGCGGTTAGCAATCAGCCCCAGCATTTT.

This clone was detected a few times. The V and J genes are TRBV10-3 and TRBJ1-3; tentatively, D is TRBD1 (6 bases). CDR3 length: 16 amino acids. Between the trimmed V and J ends, which lost 2 bases and 0 bases, there was a span of 11 bases. CDR1 and CDR2 (germline): ENHRY, SYGVKD. The chain's CDR3 is CAISEGTGYSGNTIYF. The DNA of the CDR3 is TGTGCCATCAGTGAGGGCACAGGGTACTCTGGAAACACCATATATTTT.

J is TRBJ2-5 and V is TRBV6-2 or TRBV6-3; 9 positions agree with TRBD2. Germline V gene sequence: CDR1 MNHEY, CDR2 SVGEGT. The CDR3 consists of 16 residues. V lost 0 bases to trimming and J lost 5 bases; unmatched junction nucleotides: 7. The CDR3: CASSYSWRGGLETQYF. The CDR3, as DNA: TGTGCCAGCAGTTACTCGTGGCGGGGGGGCCTCGAGACCCAGTACTTC.

This chain links TRBV29-1 with TRBJ2-1, with 11 bases matching TRBD2. The length of the CDR3 is 16 residues. The trim removed 4 bases at V and 2 bases at J, leaving 7 bases unmatched. CDR1 SQVTM and CDR2 ANQGSEA come from the germline V gene. The CDR3 is CSVASLAGGPYNEQFF. The CDR3 DNA sequence: TGCAGCGTTGCAAGCCTAGCGGGGGGACCCTACAATGAGCAGTTCTTC.

V is TRBV27 and J is TRBJ2-1; TRBD2 matches 13 bases. The CDR3 is 15 amino acids. Germline CDR1 reads MNHEY; CDR2 reads SMNVEV (reference sequence). V shed 7 bases and J 7 bases; nucleotides not matched to a gene: 7. The CDR3 region is CASTSGTSGVNEQFF. The CDR3 bases are TGTGCCAGCACCTCCGGGACTAGCGGGGTAAATGAGCAGTTCTTC.

The chain links TRBV2 to TRBJ1-6; D is possibly TRBD1 (6 bases). Per the germline V gene, CDR1 is SNHLY and CDR2 is FYNNEI. The CDR3 runs to 14 residues. V dropped 8 bases and J dropped 3 bases, with 11 bases sitting between them. Here the CDR3 DNA reads TGTGCCAGCTTCCGACAGGACTATAATTCACCCCTCCACTTT. Residues: CASFRQDYNSPLHF.

V is TRBV10-3 and J is TRBJ2-2; 11 nucleotides agree with TRBD1. Germline-derived CDR1 and CDR2 are ENHRY and SYGVKD. CDR3 length equals 17 residues. V gave up 7 bases and J gave up 5 bases; unmatched junction bases: 12. CDR3 in DNA: TGTGCCATCACCCCTGGGGACAGGGGGAAAGATACCGGGGAGCTGTTTTTT. It codes for CAITPGDRGKDTGELFF.

The V call is TRBV11-2, the J call TRBJ2-5; 9 bases align to TRBD2. Germline CDR1 and CDR2: SGHAT and FQNNGV. The CDR3 covers 15 residues. Losses at the gene ends were 6 bases for V and 2 bases for J; bases not matched to a gene: 7. The CDR3, as DNA: TGTGCCAGCAGGGCTCTAGCGGGGTTACAAGAGACCCAGTACTTC. Residues: CASRALAGLQETQYF.

The J gene is TRBJ1-1, the V gene TRBV3-1 (or the pseudogene TRBV3-2), with 8 bases that match TRBD1. The germline gives CDR1 LGHDT, CDR2 YNNKEL (reference sequence). CDR3 length: 19 amino acids. The V gene end was trimmed by 3 bases and the J gene end by 3 bases; junction bases not matched to a gene: 18. CDR3 residues: CASSQPGGTGRFWDTEAFF. The CDR3 nucleotides read TGTGCCAGCAGCCAGCCAGGTGGGACAGGTCGGTTTTGGGACACTGAAGCTTTCTTT.

The chain carries TRBV13 and TRBJ2-2; D is perhaps TRBD1 (6 bases). The CDR3 consists of 16 residues. V was clipped by 5 bases and J by 0 bases, with 13 bases between them. Germline V CDR1 and CDR2: PRHDT, FYEKMQ (reference sequence). This CDR3 reads CASSPRGGSNTGELFF. The CDR3 DNA follows: TGTGCCAGCAGCCCCCGTGGGGGCTCGAACACCGGGGAGCTGTTTTTT. Complete variable domain (other parts from reference TRBV13 and TRBJ2-2): AAGVIQSPRHLIKEKRETATLKCYPIPRHDTVYWYQQGPGQDPQFLISFYEKMQSDKGSIPDRFSAQQFSDYHSELNMSSLELGDSALYFCASSPRGGSNTGELFFGEGSRLTVL.

The CDR3 region has the DNA TGTGCCAGCCGTGGGGGGGTCCACCCCGATACGCAGTATTTT. Translating it yields CASRGGVHPDTQYF. The genes are TRBV18 and TRBJ2-3; 7 positions match TRBD2. V lost 8 bases and J lost 6; bases outside the gene matches: 11. The CDR3 contains 14 residues. Germline CDR1 KGHSH, CDR2 LQKENI.

The CDR3 bases are TGTGCCAGCAGTTATGACAGGGGTGAAAAACTGTTTTTT. Residues: CASSYDRGEKLFF. The rearrangement joins TRBV7-2 to TRBJ1-4; 8 bases are a match to TRBD1. This CDR3 is built from 13 residues. After removal of 6 bases from V and 7 bases from J, the junction contained 4 bases not matched to a gene. The germline gives CDR1 SGHTA, CDR2 FQGNSA.

The chain is built from TRBV5-1 and TRBJ1-2, with D maybe TRBD1 (5 bases). CDR1 and CDR2 from the germline V gene are SGHRS and YFSETQ. CDR3 length: 14 residues. V shed 8 bases and J shed 2 bases, with 16 bases lying between them. CDR3 residues: CASAPGGTNYGYTF. DNA of the CDR3: TGCGCCAGTGCCCCTGGGGGGACCAACTATGGCTACACCTTC.